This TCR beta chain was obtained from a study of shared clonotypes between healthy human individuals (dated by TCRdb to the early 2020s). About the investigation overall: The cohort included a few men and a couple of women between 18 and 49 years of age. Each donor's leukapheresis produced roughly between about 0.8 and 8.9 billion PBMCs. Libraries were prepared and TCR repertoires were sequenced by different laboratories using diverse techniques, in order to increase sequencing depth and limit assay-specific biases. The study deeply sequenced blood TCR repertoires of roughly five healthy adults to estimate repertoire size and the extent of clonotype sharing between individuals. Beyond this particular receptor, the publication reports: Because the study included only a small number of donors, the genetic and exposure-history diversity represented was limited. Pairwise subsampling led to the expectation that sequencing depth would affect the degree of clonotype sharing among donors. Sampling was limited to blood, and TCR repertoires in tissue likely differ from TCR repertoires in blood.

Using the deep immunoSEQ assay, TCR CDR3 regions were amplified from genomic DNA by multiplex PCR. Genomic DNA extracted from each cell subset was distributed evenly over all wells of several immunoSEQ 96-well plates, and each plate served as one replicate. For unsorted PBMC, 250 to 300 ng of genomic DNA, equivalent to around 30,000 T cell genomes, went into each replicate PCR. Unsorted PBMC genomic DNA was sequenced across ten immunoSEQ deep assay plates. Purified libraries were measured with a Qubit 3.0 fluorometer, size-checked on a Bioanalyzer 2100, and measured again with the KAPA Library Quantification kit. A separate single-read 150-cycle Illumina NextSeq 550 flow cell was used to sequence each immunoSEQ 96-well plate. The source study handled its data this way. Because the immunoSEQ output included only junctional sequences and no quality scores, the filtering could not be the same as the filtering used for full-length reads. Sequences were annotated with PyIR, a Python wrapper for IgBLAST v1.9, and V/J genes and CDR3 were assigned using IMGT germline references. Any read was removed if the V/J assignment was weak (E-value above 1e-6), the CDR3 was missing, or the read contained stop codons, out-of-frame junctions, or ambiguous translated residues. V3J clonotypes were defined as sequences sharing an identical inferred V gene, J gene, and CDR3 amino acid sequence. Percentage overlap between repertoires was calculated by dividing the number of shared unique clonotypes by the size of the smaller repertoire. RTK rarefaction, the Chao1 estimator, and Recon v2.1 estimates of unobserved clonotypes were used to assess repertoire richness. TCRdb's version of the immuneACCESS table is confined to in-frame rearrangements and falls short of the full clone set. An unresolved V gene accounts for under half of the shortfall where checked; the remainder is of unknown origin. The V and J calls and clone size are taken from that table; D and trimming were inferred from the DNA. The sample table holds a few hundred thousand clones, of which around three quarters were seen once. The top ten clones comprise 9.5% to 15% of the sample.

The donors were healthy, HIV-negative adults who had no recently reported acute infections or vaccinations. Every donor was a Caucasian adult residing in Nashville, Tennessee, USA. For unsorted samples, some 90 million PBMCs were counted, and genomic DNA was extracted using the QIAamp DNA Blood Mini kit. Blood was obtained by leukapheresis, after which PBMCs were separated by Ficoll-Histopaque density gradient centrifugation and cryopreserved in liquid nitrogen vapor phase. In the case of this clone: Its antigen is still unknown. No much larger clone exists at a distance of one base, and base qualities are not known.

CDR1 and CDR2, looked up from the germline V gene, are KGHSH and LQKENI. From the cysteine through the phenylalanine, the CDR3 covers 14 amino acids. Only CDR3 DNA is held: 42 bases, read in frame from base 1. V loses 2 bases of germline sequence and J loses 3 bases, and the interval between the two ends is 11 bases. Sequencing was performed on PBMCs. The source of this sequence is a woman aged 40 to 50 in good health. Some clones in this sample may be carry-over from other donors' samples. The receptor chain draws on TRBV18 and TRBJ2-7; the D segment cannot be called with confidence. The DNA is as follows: TGTGCCAGCTCACCAGCGAAGATCGGCTACGAGCAGTACTTC. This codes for CASSPAKIGYEQYF. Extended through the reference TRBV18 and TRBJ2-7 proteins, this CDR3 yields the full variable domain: NAGVMQNPRHLVRRRGQEARLRCSPMKGHSHVYWYRQLPEEGLKFMVYLQKENIIDESGMPKERFSAEFPKEGPSILRIQQVVRGDSAAYFCASSPAKIGYEQYFGPGTRLTVT.